The present T cell receptor (beta chain) was sequenced within a study of CD8 T cells in Susac syndrome. Overall study: Patients with Susac syndrome had blood drawn and were at that point therapy-naive, on corticosteroids, or on intravenous immunoglobulin alone.

Reverse transcription of roughly 0.5 to 1 ug RNA was carried out with random hexamers. The method of amplification for TCR beta CDR3 was immunoSEQ multiplex PCR, covering 54 Vbeta and 13 Jbeta. TCRdb re-called the immunoSEQ multiplex PCR reads with MiXCR, one entry per CDR3 protein. The sample consists of about 140,000 distinct CDR3 sequences, around 93% of them appearing once. Germline CDR1 DFQATT, CDR2 SNEGSKA (reference sequence). Trimming left V 6 bases short and J 6 bases short, with 12 bases between. The CDR3 has 11 amino acids. This chain joins TRBV20-1 and TRBJ2-7; maybe TRBD2 (6 bases). The clonotype originates from a human donor with Susac syndrome. The specimen was CD4+ T cells from PBMCs. The CDR3 reads CSATRDFEQYF. In nucleotides, the CDR3 is TGCAGTGCGACTCGGGACTTCGAGCAGTACTTC.